The TCR beta chain described here comes from a study of blood T cells in healthy people across ages. The study's findings and limits: Naive T cell percentage showed a strong correlation with TCR beta diversity.

This clonotype was counted a few times. Antigen: not known. It was with a sample-barcoded 5' primer and a J-beta primer mix that a second PCR of roughly 7 to 12 cycles was run. TCRdb re-analysed the 5' RACE reads in MiXCR, keeping a single row per CDR3 protein. The sample carries nearly 1 million distinct CDR3 sequences, just over 50% recorded once. CDR3 length equals 11 residues. CDR1 SQVTM and CDR2 ANQGSEA come from the germline V gene. V lost 5 bases and J 2 bases, leaving 7 bases between the germline ends. This TCR was sampled from a woman aged 55-69 years in good health. The sample comprised blood. The chain links TRBV29-1 to TRBJ2-7; D is unresolved. The CDR3 loop is CSVTVAYEQYF. The CDR3 DNA follows: TGCAGCGTTACTGTAGCCTACGAGCAGTACTTC.